This T cell receptor (beta chain) came from a study of post-analysis software for immune sequencing data. Notes on the study in general: Comparison of patients with controls showed five TRBV segments more frequent in patients, TRBV5-6, TRBV5-1 and TRBV20-1 among them.

Regarding this clonotype: Antigen unknown.

The germline gives CDR1 LGHDT, CDR2 YNNKEL (reference sequence). The CDR3 totals 16 residues. V was clipped by 4 bases and J by 2 bases; unmatched bases: 4. Unique molecular identifiers had been added to the TCR beta cDNA libraries. TCRdb re-derived calls from the PCR reads in MiXCR, one entry per CDR3 protein. The sample records roughly 730,000 distinct CDR3 sequences, about 27% being singletons. The origin of this receptor is a girl aged 10-17 years with multiple sclerosis. Sequencing used blood. The chain joins TRBV3-1 to TRBJ2-6; 8 bases agree with TRBD1. The CDR3 reads CASSPRTGTGANVLTF. CDR3 DNA sequence: TGTGCCAGCAGCCCAAGGACAGGGACTGGGGCCAACGTCCTGACTTTC. The variable domain in full, completed from reference TRBV3-1 and TRBJ2-6, reads DTAVSQTPKYLVTQMGNDKSIKCEQNLGHDTMYWYKQDSKKFLKIMFSYNNKELIINETVPNRFSPKSPDKAHLNLHINSLELGDSAVYFCASSPRTGTGANVLTFGAGSRLTVL.